The TCR beta chain under discussion was sequenced for a study of blood T cell repertoires in COVID-19. The germline V gene encodes CDR1 SGHAT and CDR2 FQNNGV. The CDR3 covers 14 residues. Losses at the gene ends were 5 bases for V and 4 bases for J; bases not matched to a gene: 6. Resolution of symptoms, clearance, or two negative PCRs was present in recovered Cohort 3 donors. The protocol was immunoSEQ multiplex PCR, while the TCRdb copy is restricted to in-frame clones and leaves out a portion. The sample lists approximately 240,000 clones; around nine tenths were seen once. V gene TRBV11-2 combines with J gene TRBJ2-7, with 9 bases fitting TRBD1. The origin of this receptor is a woman younger than 35 who had recovered from COVID-19. The sample was PBMCs or T cells enriched from blood (not recorded which). This CDR3 reads CASSVTGGVYEQYF. The CDR3 coding sequence is TGTGCCAGCAGCGTGACAGGGGGGGTTTACGAGCAGTACTTC.